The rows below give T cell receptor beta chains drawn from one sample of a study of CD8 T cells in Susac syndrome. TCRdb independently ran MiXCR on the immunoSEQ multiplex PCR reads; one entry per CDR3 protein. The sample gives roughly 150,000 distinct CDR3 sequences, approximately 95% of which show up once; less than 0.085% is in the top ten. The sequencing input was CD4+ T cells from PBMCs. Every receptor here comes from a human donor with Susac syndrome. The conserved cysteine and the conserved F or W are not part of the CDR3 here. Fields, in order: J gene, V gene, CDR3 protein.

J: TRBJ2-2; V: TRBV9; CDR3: ASSVEGVTGELF
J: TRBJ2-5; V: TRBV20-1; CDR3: SAPSGHEGGRAY
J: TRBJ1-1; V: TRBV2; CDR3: ASRGQGASINTEAF
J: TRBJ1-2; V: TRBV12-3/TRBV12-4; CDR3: ASRAAVGGYT
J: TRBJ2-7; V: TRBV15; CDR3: ATSIETGAYEQY
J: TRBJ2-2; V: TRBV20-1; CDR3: SATGSTVRSGELF
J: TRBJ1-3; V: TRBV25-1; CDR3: ASSEAHRARNTIY
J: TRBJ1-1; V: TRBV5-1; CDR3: ASSQTGGVTEAF
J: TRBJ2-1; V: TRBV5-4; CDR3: ASSFSGRGHNEQF
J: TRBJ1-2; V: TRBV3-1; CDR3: ASSQAQNYGYT
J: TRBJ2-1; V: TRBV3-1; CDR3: ASSQVGPRGGREQF
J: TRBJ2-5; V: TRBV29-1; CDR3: SVEVSGAKAETQY
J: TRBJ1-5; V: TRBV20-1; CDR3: SARGRGESNQPQH
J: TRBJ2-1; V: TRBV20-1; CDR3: SAPHRVLGGGSNEQF
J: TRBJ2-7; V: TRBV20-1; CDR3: SAMGVDSYEQY
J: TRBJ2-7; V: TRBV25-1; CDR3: ASSKGGQVLYEQY
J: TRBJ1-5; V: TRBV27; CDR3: ASGYQGNNQPQH
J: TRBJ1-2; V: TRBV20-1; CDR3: SPGNSGPRRT
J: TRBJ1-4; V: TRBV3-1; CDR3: ASSSWDRIDEKLF
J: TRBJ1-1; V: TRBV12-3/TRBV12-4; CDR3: ASRPQSSLEAF
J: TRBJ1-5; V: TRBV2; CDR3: ASSEDPRQPQH
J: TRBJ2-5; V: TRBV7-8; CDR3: ASSSPTAQY
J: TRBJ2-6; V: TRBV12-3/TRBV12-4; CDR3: ASSPDGTAVSSGANVLT
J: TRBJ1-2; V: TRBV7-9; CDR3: ASSPNGPTGTYGYT
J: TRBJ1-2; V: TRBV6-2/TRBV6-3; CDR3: ASSARTGTRNYGYT
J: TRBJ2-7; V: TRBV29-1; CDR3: SAQEGASGYEQY
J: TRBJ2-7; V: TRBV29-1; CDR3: SVVPAVGEQY
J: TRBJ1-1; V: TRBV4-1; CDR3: ASSQPTGIAF
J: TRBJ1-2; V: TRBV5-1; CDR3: ASSVGHELANYGYT
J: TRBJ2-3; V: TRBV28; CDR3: ASSGGTLDTQY